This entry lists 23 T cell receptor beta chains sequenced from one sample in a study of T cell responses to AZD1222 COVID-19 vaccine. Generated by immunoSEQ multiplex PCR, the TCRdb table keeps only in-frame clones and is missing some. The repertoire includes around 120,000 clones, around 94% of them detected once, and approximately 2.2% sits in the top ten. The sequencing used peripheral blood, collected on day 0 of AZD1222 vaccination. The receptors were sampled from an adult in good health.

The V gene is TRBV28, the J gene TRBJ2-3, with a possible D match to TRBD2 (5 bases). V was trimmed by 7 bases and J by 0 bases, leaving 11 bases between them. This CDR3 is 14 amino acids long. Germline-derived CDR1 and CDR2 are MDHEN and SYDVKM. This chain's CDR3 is CASMGGFSTDTQYF. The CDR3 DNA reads TGTGCCAGCATGGGCGGGTTTAGCACAGATACGCAGTATTTT.

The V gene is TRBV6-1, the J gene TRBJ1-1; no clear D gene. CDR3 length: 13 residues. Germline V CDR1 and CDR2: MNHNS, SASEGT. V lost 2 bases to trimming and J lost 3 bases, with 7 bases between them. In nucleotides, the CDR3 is TGTGCCAGCAGTGAACTTAGAGACACTGAAGCTTTCTTT. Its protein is CASSELRDTEAFF.

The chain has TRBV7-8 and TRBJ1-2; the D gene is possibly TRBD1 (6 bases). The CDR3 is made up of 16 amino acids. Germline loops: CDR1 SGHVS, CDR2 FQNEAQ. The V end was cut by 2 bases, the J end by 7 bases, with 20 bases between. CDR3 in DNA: TGTGCCAGCAGCTTATACGGACAGCCGCCCTCAAGTGGCTACACCTTC. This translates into CASSLYGQPPSSGYTF.

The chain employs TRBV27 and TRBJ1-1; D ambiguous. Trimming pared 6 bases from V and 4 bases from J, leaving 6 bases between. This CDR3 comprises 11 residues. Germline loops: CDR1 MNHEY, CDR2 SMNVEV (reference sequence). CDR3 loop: CASRRGTEAFF. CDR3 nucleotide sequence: TGTGCCAGCAGGAGAGGCACTGAAGCTTTCTTT.

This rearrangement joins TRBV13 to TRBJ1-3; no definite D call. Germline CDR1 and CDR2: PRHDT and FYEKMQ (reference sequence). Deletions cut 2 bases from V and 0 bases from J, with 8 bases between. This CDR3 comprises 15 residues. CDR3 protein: CASSLLGVSGNTIYF. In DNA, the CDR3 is TGTGCCAGCAGCTTACTCGGAGTCTCTGGAAACACCATATATTTT.

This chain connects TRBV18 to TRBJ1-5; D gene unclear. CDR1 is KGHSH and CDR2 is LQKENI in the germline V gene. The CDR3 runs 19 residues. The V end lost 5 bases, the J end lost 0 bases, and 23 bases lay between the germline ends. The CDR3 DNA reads TGTGCCAGCTCAAATTTCCGCGTAGCGCGGGAGTATAGCAATCAGCCCCAGCATTTT. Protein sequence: CASSNFRVAREYSNQPQHF.

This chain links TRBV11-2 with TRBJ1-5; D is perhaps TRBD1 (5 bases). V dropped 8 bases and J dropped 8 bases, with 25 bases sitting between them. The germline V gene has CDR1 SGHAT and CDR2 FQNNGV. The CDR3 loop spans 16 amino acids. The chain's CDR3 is CASSESPLAGLEPQHF. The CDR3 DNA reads TGTGCCAGCTCCGAATCCCCATTGGCAGGGTTGGAGCCCCAGCATTTT.

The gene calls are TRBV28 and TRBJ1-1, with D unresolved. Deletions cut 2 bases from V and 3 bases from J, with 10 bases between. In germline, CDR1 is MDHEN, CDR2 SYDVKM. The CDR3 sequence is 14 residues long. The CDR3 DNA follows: TGTGCCAGCAGTTTAGCAGCATGGGACACTGAAGCTTTCTTT. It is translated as CASSLAAWDTEAFF.

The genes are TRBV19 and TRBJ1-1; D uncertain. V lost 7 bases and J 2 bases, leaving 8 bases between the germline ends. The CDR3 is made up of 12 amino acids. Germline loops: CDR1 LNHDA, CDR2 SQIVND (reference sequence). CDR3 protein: CASNNRNTEAFF. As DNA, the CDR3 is TGTGCCAGTAACAACCGCAACACTGAAGCTTTCTTT.

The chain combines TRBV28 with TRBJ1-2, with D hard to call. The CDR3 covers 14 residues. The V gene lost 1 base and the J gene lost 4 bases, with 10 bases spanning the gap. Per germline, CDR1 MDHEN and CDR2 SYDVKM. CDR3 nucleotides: TGTGCCAGCAGTTTATCCTCAGACCGCTATGGCTACACCTTC. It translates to CASSLSSDRYGYTF.

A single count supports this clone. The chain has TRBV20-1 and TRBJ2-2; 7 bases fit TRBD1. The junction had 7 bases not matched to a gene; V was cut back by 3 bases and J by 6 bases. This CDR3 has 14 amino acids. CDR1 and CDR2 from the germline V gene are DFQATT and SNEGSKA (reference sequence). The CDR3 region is CSASGPQGAGELFF. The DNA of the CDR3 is TGCAGTGCTAGTGGTCCTCAGGGGGCCGGGGAGCTGTTTTTT.

CDR3 coding DNA: TGTGCCACCAGCAGGCCGGGACAACCGAGCACAGATACGCAGTATTTT. It codes for CATSRPGQPSTDTQYF. This chain links TRBV15 with TRBJ2-3, with D possibly matching TRBD1 (6 bases). Germline lookup yields CDR1 LNHNV and CDR2 YYDKDF (reference sequence). The CDR3 has 16 residues. The germline V and J ends were trimmed by 3 bases and 0 bases, with 13 bases remaining between them.

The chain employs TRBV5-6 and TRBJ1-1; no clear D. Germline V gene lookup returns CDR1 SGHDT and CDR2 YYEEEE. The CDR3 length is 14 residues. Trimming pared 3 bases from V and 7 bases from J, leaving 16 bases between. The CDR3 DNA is TGTGCCAGCAGCTCCGCGGGGAAAACGGGTGAAGCTTTCTTT. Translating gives CASSSAGKTGEAFF.

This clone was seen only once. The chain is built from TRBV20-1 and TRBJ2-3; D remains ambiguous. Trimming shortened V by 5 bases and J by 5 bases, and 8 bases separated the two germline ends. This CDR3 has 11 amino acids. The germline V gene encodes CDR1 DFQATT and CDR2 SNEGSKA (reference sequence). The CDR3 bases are TGCAGTGCTGTAAAAATAGATACGCAGTATTTT. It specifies CSAVKIDTQYF.

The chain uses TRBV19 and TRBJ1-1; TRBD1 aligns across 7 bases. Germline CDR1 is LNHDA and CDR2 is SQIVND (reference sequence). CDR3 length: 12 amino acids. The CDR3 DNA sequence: TGTAGACAGGGATACATGAACACTGAAGCTTTCTTT. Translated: CRQGYMNTEAFF. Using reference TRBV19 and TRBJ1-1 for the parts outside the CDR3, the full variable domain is DGGITQSPKYLFRKEGQNVTLSCEQNLNHDAMYWYRQDPGQGLRLIYYSQIVNDFQKGDIAEGYSVSREKKESFPLTVTSAQKNPTAFYLCRQGYMNTEAFFGQGTRLTVV.

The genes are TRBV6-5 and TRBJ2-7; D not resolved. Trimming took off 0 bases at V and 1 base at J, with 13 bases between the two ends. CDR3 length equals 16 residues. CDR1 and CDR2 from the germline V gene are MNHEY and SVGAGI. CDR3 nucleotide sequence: TGTGCCAGCAGTTACTCTGGCGCAGGTACTTCCTACGAGCAGTACTTC. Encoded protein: CASSYSGAGTSYEQYF.

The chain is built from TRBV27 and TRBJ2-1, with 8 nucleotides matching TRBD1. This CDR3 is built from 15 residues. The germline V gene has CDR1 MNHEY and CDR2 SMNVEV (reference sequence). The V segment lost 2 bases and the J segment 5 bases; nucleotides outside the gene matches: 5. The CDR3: CASSLAGQANNEQFF. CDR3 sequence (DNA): TGTGCCAGCAGTTTAGCGGGACAGGCCAACAATGAGCAGTTCTTC.

The CDR3 bases are TGTGCCAGCAGCCTGACCCAAGTGACTAGCGGGAGCTACAATGAGCAGTTCTTC. Translating it yields CASSLTQVTSGSYNEQFF. The genes are TRBV4-2 and TRBJ2-1; 12 bases match TRBD2. The CDR3 runs to 18 residues. Unmatched junction bases numbered 10, after V lost 4 bases and J lost 3 bases. Germline loops: CDR1 LGHNA, CDR2 YNFKEQ.

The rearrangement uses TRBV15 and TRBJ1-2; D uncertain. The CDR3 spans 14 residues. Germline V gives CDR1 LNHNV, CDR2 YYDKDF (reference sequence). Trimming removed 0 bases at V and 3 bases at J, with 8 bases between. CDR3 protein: CATSRDEAYYGYTF. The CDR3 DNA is TGTGCCACCAGCAGAGATGAGGCTTACTATGGCTACACCTTC. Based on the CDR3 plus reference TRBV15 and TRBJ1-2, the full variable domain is DAMVIQNPRYQVTQFGKPVTLSCSQTLNHNVMYWYQQKSSQAPKLLFHYYDKDFNNEADTPDNFQSRRPNTSFCFLDIRSPGLGDTAMYLCATSRDEAYYGYTFGSGTRLTVV.

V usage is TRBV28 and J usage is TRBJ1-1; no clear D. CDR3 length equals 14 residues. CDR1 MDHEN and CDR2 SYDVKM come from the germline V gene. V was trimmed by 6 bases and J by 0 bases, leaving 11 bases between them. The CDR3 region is CASRRGYLNTEAFF. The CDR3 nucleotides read TGTGCCAGCAGGCGCGGTTATCTGAACACTGAAGCTTTCTTT.

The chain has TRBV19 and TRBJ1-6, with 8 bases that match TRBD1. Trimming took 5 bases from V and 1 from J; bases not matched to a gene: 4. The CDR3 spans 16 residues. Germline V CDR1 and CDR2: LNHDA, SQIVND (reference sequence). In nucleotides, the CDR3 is TGTGCCAGTAGTTCCAGGGGGCTGTCCTATAATTCACCCCTCCACTTT. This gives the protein CASSSRGLSYNSPLHF.

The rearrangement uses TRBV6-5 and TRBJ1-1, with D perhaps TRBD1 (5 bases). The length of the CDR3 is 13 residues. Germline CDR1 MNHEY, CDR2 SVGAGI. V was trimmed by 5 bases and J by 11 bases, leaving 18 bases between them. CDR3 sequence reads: CASSSGTKSWAFF. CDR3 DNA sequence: TGTGCCAGCAGTAGCGGGACGAAATCTTGGGCTTTCTTT.

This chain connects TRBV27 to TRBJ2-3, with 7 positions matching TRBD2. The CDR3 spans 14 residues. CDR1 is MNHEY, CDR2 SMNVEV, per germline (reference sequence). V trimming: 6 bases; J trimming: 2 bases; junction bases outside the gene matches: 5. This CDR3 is CASSMRGSTDTQYF. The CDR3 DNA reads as TGTGCCAGCAGCATGCGGGGGTCCACAGATACGCAGTATTTT.